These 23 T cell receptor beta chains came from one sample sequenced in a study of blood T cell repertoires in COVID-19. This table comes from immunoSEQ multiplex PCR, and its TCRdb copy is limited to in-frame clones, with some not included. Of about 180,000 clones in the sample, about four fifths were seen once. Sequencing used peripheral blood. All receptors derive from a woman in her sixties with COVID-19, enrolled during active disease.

The CDR3 sequence is CASSSLSGTADYEQYF. CDR3 DNA sequence: TGTGCCAGCAGCAGCCTGTCCGGGACAGCCGACTACGAGCAGTACTTC. The chain employs TRBV5-6 and TRBJ2-7, with 7 bases aligning to TRBD1. CDR3 length: 16 amino acids. V lost 4 bases to trimming and J lost 3 bases; unmatched junction nucleotides: 13. The V gene's germline CDR1 is SGHDT and CDR2 YYEEEE. Using reference TRBV5-6 and TRBJ2-7 for the parts outside the CDR3, the full variable domain is DAGVTQSPTHLIKTRGQQVTLRCSPKSGHDTVSWYQQALGQGPQFIFQYYEEEERQRGNFPDRFSGHQFPNYSSELNVNALLLGDSALYLCASSSLSGTADYEQYFGPGTRLTVT.

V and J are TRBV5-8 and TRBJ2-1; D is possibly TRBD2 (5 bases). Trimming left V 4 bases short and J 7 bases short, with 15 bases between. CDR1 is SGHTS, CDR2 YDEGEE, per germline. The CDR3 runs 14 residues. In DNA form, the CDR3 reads TGTGCCAGCAGCCCCCGGGCTAGAGGGAATGAGCAGTTCTTC. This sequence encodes CASSPRARGNEQFF.

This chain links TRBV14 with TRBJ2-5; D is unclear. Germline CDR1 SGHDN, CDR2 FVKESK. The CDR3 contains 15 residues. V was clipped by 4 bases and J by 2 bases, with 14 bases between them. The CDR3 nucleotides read TGTGCCAGCAGCCTTTTTGGCGGTTTACAAGAGACCCAGTACTTC. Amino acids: CASSLFGGLQETQYF.

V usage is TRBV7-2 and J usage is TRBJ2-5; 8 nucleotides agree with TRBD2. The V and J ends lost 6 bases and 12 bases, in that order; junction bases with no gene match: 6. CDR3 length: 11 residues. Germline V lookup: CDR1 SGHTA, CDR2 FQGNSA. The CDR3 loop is CASSSGGKKYF. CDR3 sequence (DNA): TGTGCCAGCAGTTCGGGAGGGAAGAAGTACTTC. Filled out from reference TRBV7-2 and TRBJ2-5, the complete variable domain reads GAGVSQSPSNKVTEKGKDVELRCDPISGHTALYWYRQSLGQGLEFLIYFQGNSAPDKSGLPSDRFSAERTGGSVSTLTIQRTQQEDSAVYLCASSSGGKKYFGPGTRLLVL.

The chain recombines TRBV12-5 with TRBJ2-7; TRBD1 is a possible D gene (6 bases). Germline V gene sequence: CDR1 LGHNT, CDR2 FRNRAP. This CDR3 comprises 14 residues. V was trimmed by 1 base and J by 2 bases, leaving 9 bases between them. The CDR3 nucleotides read TGTGCTAGTGGTTTGGCGGGACACCCCTACGAGCAGTACGTC. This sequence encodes CASGLAGHPYEQYV.

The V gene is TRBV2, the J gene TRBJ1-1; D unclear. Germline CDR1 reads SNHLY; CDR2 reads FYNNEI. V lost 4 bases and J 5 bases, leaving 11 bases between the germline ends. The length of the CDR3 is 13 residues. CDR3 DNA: TGTGCCAGCAGTGGAGTGGTGAGGACTGAAGCTTTCTTT. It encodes CASSGVVRTEAFF.

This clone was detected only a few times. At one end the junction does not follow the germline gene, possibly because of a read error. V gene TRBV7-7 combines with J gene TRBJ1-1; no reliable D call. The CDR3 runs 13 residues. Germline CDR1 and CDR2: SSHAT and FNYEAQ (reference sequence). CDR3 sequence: CASSLAGDTEAFF. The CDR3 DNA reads TGTGCTAGCAGCTTAGCCGGGGACACTGAAGCTTTCTTT.

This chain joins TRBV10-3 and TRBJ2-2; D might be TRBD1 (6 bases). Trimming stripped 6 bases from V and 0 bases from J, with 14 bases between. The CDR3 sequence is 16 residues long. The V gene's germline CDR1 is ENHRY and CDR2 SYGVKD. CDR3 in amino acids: CAISQSTGSNTGELFF. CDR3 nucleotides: TGTGCCATCAGCCAATCGACAGGATCGAACACCGGGGAGCTGTTTTTT.

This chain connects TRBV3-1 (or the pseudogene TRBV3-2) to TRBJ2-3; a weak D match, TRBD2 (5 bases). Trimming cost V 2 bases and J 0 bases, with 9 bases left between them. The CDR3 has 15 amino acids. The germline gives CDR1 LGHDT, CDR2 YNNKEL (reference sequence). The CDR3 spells CASSQSSVSTDTQYF. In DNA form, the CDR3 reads TGTGCCAGCAGCCAAAGTAGCGTGAGCACAGATACGCAGTATTTT.

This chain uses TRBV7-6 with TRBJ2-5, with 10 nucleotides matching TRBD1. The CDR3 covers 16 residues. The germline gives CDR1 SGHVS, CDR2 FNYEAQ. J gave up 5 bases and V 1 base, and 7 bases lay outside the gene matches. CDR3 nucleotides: TGTGCCAGCAGCTTAGTTCCTGGACAGGGGGGTGAGACCCAGTACTTC. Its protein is CASSLVPGQGGETQYF.

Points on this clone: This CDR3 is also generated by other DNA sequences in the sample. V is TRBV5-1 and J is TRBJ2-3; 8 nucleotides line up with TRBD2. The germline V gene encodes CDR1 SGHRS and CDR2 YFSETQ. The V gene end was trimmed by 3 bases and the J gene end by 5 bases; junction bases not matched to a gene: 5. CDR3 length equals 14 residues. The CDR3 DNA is TGCGCCAGCAGCTCAAGCGGGGGCTTAGATACGCAGTATTTT. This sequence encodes CASSSSGGLDTQYF.

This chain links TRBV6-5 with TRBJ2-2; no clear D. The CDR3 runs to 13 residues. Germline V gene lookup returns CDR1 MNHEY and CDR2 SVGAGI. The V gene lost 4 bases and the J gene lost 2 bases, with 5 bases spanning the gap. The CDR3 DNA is TGTGCCAGCAGTTTACATAACACCGGGGAGCTGTTTTTT. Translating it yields CASSLHNTGELFF.

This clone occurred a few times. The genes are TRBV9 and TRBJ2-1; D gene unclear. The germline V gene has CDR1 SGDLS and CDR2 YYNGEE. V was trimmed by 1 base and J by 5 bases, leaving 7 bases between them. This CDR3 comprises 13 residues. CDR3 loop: CASSVLQDNEQFF. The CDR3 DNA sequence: TGTGCCAGCAGCGTATTGCAGGACAATGAGCAGTTCTTC.

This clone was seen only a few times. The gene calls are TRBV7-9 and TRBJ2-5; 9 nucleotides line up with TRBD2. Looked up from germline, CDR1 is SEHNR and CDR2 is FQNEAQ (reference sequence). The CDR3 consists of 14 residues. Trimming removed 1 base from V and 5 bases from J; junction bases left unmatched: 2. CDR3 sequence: CASSLGLAAETQYF. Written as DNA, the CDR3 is TGTGCCAGCAGCTTAGGACTAGCGGCGGAGACCCAGTACTTC.

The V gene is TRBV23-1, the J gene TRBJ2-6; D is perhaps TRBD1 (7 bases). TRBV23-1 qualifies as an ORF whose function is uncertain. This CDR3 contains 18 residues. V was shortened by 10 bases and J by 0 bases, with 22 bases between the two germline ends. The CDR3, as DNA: TGCGCCACCCGGGGCCAGACAGGGCGGGGCTCTGGGGCCAACGTCCTGACTTTC. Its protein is CATRGQTGRGSGANVLTF.

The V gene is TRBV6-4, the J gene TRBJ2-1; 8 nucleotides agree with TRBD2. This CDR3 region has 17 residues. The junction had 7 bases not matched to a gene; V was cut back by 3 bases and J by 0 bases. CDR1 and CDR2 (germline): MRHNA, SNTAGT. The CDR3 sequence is CASSEELAGHSYNEQFF. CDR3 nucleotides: TGTGCCAGCAGTGAAGAATTAGCGGGGCACTCCTACAATGAGCAGTTCTTC.

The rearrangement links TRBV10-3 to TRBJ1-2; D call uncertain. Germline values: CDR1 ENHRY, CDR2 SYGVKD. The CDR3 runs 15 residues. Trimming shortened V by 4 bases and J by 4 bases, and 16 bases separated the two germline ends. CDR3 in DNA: TGTGCCATCAGTGCGTTTGCCACCATAGTCTATGGCTACACCTTC. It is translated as CAISAFATIVYGYTF.

The CDR3 nucleotides read TGTGCCAGCGGGCCCTGGGGCGGCTACAATGAGCAGTTCTTC. This gives the protein CASGPWGGYNEQFF. J is TRBJ2-1 and V is TRBV11-2, with a weak D call TRBD1 (5 bases). Germline CDR1 SGHAT, CDR2 FQNNGV. The CDR3 contains 14 residues. V lost 8 bases, J lost 3 bases, and 14 bases lay in between.

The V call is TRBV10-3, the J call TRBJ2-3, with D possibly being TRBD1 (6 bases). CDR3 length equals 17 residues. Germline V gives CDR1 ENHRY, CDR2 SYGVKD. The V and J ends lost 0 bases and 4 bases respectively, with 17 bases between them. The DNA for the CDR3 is TGTGCCATCAGTGAGTCATGGGGGCCGTTGAACTCAGATACGCAGTATTTT. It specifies CAISESWGPLNSDTQYF.

The CDR3 protein is CSARGQGPQHF. As DNA, the CDR3 is TGCAGTGCTAGAGGCCAGGGCCCCCAGCATTTT. The V gene is TRBV20-1, the J gene TRBJ1-5; tentatively, D is TRBD1 (5 bases). Per germline, CDR1 DFQATT and CDR2 SNEGSKA (reference sequence). There are 11 residues in the CDR3. Deletions cut 1 base from V and 10 bases from J, with 8 bases between.

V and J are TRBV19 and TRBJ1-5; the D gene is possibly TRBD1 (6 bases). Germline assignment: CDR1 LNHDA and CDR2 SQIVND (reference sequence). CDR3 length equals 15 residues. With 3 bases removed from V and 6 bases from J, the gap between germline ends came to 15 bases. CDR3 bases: TGTGCCAGTAGTATCGGGCAGGGAGGGGGTCAGCCCCAGCATTTT. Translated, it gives CASSIGQGGGQPQHF. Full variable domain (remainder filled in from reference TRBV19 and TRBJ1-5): DGGITQSPKYLFRKEGQNVTLSCEQNLNHDAMYWYRQDPGQGLRLIYYSQIVNDFQKGDIAEGYSVSREKKESFPLTVTSAQKNPTAFYLCASSIGQGGGQPQHFGDGTRLSIL.

CDR3 bases: TGTGCCACCAGCAGGGACAGGGTCGGTGAGCAGTTCTTC. It encodes CATSRDRVGEQFF. The chain carries TRBV15 and TRBJ2-1; TRBD1 agrees at 8 bases. Losses at the gene ends were 3 bases for V and 9 bases for J; bases not matched to a gene: 4. The CDR3 is 13 residues long. CDR1 is LNHNV and CDR2 is YYDKDF in the germline V gene (reference sequence).

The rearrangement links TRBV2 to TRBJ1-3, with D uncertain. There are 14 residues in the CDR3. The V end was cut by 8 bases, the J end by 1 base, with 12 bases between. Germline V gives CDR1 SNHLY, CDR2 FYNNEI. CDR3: CASLGARSGNTIYF. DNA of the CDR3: TGTGCCAGCTTGGGAGCGAGATCTGGAAACACCATATATTTT. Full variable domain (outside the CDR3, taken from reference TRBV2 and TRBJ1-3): EPEVTQTPSHQVTQMGQEVILRCVPISNHLYFYWYRQILGQKVEFLVSFYNNEISEKSEIFDDQFSVERPDGSNFTLKIRSTKLEDSAMYFCASLGARSGNTIYFGEGSWLTVV.